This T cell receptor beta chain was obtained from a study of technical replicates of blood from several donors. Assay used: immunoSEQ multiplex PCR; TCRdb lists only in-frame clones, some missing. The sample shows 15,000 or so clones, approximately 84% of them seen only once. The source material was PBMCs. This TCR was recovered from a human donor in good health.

The DNA for the CDR3 is TGTGCCAGCAGTGAGGCAGGGGCGATCTACGAGCAGTACTTC. Protein sequence: CASSEAGAIYEQYF. The chain is built from TRBV25-1 and TRBJ2-7, with D possibly TRBD1 on 6 matching bases. Trimming took off 3 bases at V and 3 bases at J, with 12 bases between the two ends. The CDR3 contains 14 residues. CDR1 and CDR2 (germline): MGHDK, SYGVNS.